This T cell receptor (beta chain) emerged from a study of T cells expressing NK-cell markers. Study findings and constraints: Among a few donors, these clonotypes also ranked first in the CD3+CD56-NKG2C+ fraction. Whether expanded NKG2C+ T cell clones were HCMV specific stayed uncertain.

About this clonotype: Its antigen is not identified.

Per the germline V gene, CDR1 is ENHRY and CDR2 is SYGVKD. CDR3 length: 14 residues. TCRdb reprocessed the 5' RACE reads, keeping one entry per CDR3 protein, no DNA. The table lists a few hundred thousand distinct CDR3 sequences. Sequencing used blood T cells: a sorted CD56 or NKG2C T cell subset, CD4+ or CD8+ T cells, or bulk PBMC T cells (not recorded which). This clonotype originated in a woman aged 45-60 years in good health. The chain is built from TRBV10-3 and TRBJ2-7; TCRdb gives TRBD1 as the D gene, but with no DNA this cannot be confirmed. CDR3 sequence reads: CAISEEDRFKVQYF.